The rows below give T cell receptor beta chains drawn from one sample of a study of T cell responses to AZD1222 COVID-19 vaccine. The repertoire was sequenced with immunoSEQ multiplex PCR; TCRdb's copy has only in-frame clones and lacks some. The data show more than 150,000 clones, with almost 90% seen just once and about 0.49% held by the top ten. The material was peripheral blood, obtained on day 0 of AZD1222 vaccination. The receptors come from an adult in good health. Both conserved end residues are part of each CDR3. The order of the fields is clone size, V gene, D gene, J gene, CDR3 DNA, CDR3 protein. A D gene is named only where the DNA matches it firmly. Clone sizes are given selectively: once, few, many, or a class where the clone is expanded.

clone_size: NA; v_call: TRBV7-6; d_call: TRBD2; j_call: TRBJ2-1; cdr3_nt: TGTGCCAGCAGCTCGATACTAGCGGCATTATACAATGAGCAGTTCTTC; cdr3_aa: CASSSILAALYNEQFF
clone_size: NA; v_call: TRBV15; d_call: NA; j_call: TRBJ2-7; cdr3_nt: TGTGCCACCAGCAGAGATAGCAACGAGCAGTACTTC; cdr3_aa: CATSRDSNEQYF
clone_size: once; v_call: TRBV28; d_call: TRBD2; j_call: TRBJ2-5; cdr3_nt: TGTGCCAGCAGTGGGGAGGGGCTGGGGGAGACCCAGTACTTC; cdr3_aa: CASSGEGLGETQYF
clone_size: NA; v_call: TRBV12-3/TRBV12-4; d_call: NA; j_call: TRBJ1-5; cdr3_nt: TGTGCCAGCAGTTTTAAGCAGCCCCAGCATTTT; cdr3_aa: CASSFKQPQHF
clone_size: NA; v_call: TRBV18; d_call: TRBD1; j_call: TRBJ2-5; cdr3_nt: TGTGCCAGCTCACCAAACGACAGGGGAGAGACCCAGTACTTC; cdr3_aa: CASSPNDRGETQYF
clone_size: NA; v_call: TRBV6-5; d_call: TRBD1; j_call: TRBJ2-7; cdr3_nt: TGTGCCAGCAGGCTACTGGGACAGCCAGACTACGAGCAGTACTTC; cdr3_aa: CASRLLGQPDYEQYF
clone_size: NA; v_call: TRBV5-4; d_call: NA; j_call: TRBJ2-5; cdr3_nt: TGTGCCAGCAGCGTCGAGGCAGGGGTAGAGACCCAGTACTTC; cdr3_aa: CASSVEAGVETQYF
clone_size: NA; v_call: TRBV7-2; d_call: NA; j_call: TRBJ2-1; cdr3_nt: TGTGCCAGCAGCCCTCGTTGGCTAGCAGTCACCTACAATGAGCAGTTCTTC; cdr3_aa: CASSPRWLAVTYNEQFF
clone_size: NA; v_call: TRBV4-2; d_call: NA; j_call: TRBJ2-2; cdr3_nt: TGTGCCAGCAGCCAAGTACGGGCAGGGATGAGGGGGGAGCTGTTTTTT; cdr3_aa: CASSQVRAGMRGELFF
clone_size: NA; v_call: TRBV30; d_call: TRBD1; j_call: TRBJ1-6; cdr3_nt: TGTGCCTGGAGTAGGGGACAGGCGGAAAATTCACCCCTCCACTTT; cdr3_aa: CAWSRGQAENSPLHF
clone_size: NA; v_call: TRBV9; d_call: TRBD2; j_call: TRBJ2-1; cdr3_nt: TGTGCCAGCAGCGCTCTAGCGGGGGGAACCTACAATGAGCAGTTCTTC; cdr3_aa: CASSALAGGTYNEQFF